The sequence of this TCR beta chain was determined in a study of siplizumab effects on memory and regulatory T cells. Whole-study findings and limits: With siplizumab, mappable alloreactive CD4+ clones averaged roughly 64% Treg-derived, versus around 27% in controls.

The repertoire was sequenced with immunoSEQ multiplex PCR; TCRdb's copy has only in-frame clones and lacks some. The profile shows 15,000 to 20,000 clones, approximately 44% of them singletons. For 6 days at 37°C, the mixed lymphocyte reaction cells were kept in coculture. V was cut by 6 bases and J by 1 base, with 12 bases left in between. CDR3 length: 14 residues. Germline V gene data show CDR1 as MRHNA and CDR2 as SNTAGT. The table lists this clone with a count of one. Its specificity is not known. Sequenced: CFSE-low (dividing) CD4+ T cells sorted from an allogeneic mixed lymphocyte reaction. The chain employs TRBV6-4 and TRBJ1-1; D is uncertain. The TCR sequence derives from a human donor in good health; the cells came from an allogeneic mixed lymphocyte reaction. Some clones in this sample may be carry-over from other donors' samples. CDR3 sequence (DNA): TGTGCCAGCAGAGCCCGGACGGGGAACACTGAAGCTTTCTTT. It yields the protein CASRARTGNTEAFF.